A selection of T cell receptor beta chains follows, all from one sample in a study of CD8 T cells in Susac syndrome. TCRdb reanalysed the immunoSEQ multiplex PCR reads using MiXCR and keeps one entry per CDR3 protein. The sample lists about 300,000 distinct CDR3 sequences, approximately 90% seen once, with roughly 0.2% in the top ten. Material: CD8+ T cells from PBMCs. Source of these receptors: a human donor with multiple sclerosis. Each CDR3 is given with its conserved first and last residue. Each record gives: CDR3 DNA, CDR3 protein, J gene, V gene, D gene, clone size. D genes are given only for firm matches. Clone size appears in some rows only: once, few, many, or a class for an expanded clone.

cdr3_nt: TGTGCCAGCAGTCCAGTTTGGGGCGGGGGCGCATACGAGCAGTACTTC
cdr3_aa: CASSPVWGGGAYEQYF
j_call: TRBJ2-7
v_call: TRBV27
d_call: .
clone_size: .

cdr3_nt: TGCGCCAGCAGCTTGGAAAACAGGGTGAAACTGTTTTTT
cdr3_aa: CASSLENRVKLFF
j_call: TRBJ1-4
v_call: TRBV5-1
d_call: .
clone_size: .

cdr3_nt: TGTGCCAGCACTTCTGGGACTAGCGGGGGGACGGACACCGGGGAGCTGTTTTTT
cdr3_aa: CASTSGTSGGTDTGELFF
j_call: TRBJ2-2
v_call: TRBV12-3/TRBV12-4
d_call: TRBD2
clone_size: once

cdr3_nt: TGTGCCAGCAGCCCGGGACCCCTTGACGGGGAGCTGTTTTTT
cdr3_aa: CASSPGPLDGELFF
j_call: TRBJ2-2
v_call: TRBV12-3/TRBV12-4
d_call: .
clone_size: .

cdr3_nt: TGTGCCAGCACCCAGGGGGGGAACACTGAAGCTTTCTTT
cdr3_aa: CASTQGGNTEAFF
j_call: TRBJ1-1
v_call: TRBV7-9
d_call: TRBD1
clone_size: .

cdr3_nt: TGTGCCAGCAGCTTATGGGCGGCTGGGGGAGATACGCAGTATTTT
cdr3_aa: CASSLWAAGGDTQYF
j_call: TRBJ2-3
v_call: TRBV7-3
d_call: .
clone_size: .

cdr3_nt: TGTGCCAGCAGCGTATACAGCGGAGGCACAGATACGCAGTATTTT
cdr3_aa: CASSVYSGGTDTQYF
j_call: TRBJ2-3
v_call: TRBV9
d_call: .
clone_size: .

cdr3_nt: TGTGCCAGCAGTTCAAGACTAAACTACGAGCAGTACTTC
cdr3_aa: CASSSRLNYEQYF
j_call: TRBJ2-7
v_call: TRBV27
d_call: .
clone_size: once

cdr3_nt: TGCAGCGCTGAACAGGTTAGCACAGATACGCAGTATTTT
cdr3_aa: CSAEQVSTDTQYF
j_call: TRBJ2-3
v_call: TRBV29-1
d_call: .
clone_size: .

cdr3_nt: TGTGCCAGCAGCCATTTGGCAGAAACCTACAATGAGCAGTTCTTC
cdr3_aa: CASSHLAETYNEQFF
j_call: TRBJ2-1
v_call: TRBV3-1
d_call: .
clone_size: .

cdr3_nt: TGTGCCAGCAGCGCCGTGGGGACAGCAACTAATGAAAAACTGTTTTTT
cdr3_aa: CASSAVGTATNEKLFF
j_call: TRBJ1-4
v_call: TRBV9
d_call: TRBD1
clone_size: .

cdr3_nt: TGTGCCACCAGCAGAGGGGGCCCCGACTATGGCTACACCTTC
cdr3_aa: CATSRGGPDYGYTF
j_call: TRBJ1-2
v_call: TRBV15
d_call: .
clone_size: .

cdr3_nt: TGTGCCTGGAGTTATGGCACTGAAGCTTTCTTT
cdr3_aa: CAWSYGTEAFF
j_call: TRBJ1-1
v_call: TRBV30
d_call: .
clone_size: .

cdr3_nt: TGTGCCAGCAGCTTAGAGACTAGCGGGCACTTCTCCTACGAGCAGTACTTC
cdr3_aa: CASSLETSGHFSYEQYF
j_call: TRBJ2-7
v_call: TRBV7-2
d_call: TRBD2
clone_size: few

cdr3_nt: TGCAGCCATCGCGGGTGGGACACCGGGGAGCTGTTTTTT
cdr3_aa: CSHRGWDTGELFF
j_call: TRBJ2-2
v_call: TRBV29-1
d_call: .
clone_size: .

cdr3_nt: TGCAGCGTTGTCTTGCAGGGGCCCCCTGGGGCCAACGTCCTGACTTTC
cdr3_aa: CSVVLQGPPGANVLTF
j_call: TRBJ2-6
v_call: TRBV29-1
d_call: .
clone_size: once